The next 25 T cell receptor beta chains were all read from a single sample in a study of T cell responses to AZD1222 COVID-19 vaccine. This table comes from immunoSEQ multiplex PCR, and its TCRdb copy is limited to in-frame clones, with some not included. Among 180,000 or so clones listed, 85% to 90% were seen once. The material was peripheral blood, obtained on day 0 of AZD1222 vaccination. These receptors originate from an adult in good health.

The chain couples TRBV9 to TRBJ2-7; D is perhaps TRBD2 (6 bases). The germline V gene has CDR1 SGDLS and CDR2 YYNGEE. V shed 4 bases and J shed 3 bases, with 14 bases lying between them. The CDR3 has 14 residues. CDR3: CASSPREWIYEQYF. CDR3 bases: TGTGCCAGCAGCCCCCGGGAGTGGATCTACGAGCAGTACTTC.

The chain links TRBV7-9 to TRBJ1-3; TRBD1 matches at 7 bases. Trimming took 3 bases from V and 2 from J; bases not matched to a gene: 1. Germline values: CDR1 SEHNR, CDR2 FQNEAQ (reference sequence). The CDR3 runs 14 residues. The CDR3 reads CASSLGTAGNTIYF. For the CDR3, the DNA is TGTGCCAGCAGCTTGGGGACAGCTGGAAACACCATATATTTT.

The chain couples TRBV30 to TRBJ1-6; D is uncertain. The V end lost 3 bases, the J end lost 4 bases, and 16 bases lay between the germline ends. Germline V gene lookup returns CDR1 GTSNPN and CDR2 SVGIG (reference sequence). CDR3 size: 16 residues. The DNA of the CDR3 is TGTGCCTGGAGGTCTTTTCTGGGCAGTTATAATTCACCCCTCCACTTT. Protein: CAWRSFLGSYNSPLHF.

This clone was counted between two and nine times. The chain links TRBV5-1 to TRBJ2-1; 7 nucleotides agree with TRBD1. Germline values: CDR1 SGHRS, CDR2 YFSETQ. The CDR3 length is 15 residues. V shed 4 bases, J shed 2 bases, and the junction held 6 bases outside the gene matches. This CDR3 is CASSRGREPYNEQFF. CDR3 nucleotide sequence: TGCGCCAGCAGCAGGGGGCGCGAGCCCTACAATGAGCAGTTCTTC. The whole variable domain, filled in from reference TRBV5-1 and TRBJ2-1, reads KAGVTQTPRYLIKTRGQQVTLSCSPISGHRSVSWYQQTPGQGLQFLFEYFSETQRNKGNFPGRFSGRQFSNSRSEMNVSTLELGDSALYLCASSRGREPYNEQFFGPGTRLTVL.

The rearrangement joins TRBV5-1 to TRBJ2-2; D gene uncertain. The CDR3 extends over 14 amino acids. The V gene lost 0 bases and the J gene lost 7 bases, with 10 bases spanning the gap. The germline CDR1 and CDR2 sequences are SGHRS and YFSETQ. CDR3 residues: CASSLESYGGELFF. The DNA for the CDR3 is TGCGCCAGCAGCTTGGAGAGCTACGGCGGGGAGCTGTTTTTT.

The genes are TRBV9 and TRBJ2-5, with 8 bases that match TRBD2. The CDR3 contains 16 residues. CDR1 is SGDLS and CDR2 is YYNGEE in the germline V gene. J lost 6 bases, V lost 0 bases, and 10 bases had no gene match. The chain's CDR3 is CASSVGTGRAIQTQYF. As DNA, the CDR3 is TGTGCCAGCAGCGTAGGGACCGGGAGGGCCATCCAGACCCAGTACTTC.

The V and J genes are TRBV30 and TRBJ1-6; no firm D call. With 2 bases removed from V and 13 bases from J, the gap between germline ends came to 12 bases. This CDR3 has 12 residues. CDR1 and CDR2 (germline): GTSNPN, SVGIG (reference sequence). CDR3 nucleotides: TGTGCCTGGAGTTTCCAGCGTACGCCCCTCCACTTT. Its protein is CAWSFQRTPLHF.

This clone has only a few counts. The CDR3 coding sequence is TGTGCCAGCAGCTTCCAGGGACAGACCATTAATTCACCCCTCCACTTT. Its translation: CASSFQGQTINSPLHF. The chain carries TRBV5-6 and TRBJ1-6; 7 bases map to TRBD1. The CDR3 totals 16 residues. The V gene's germline CDR1 is SGHDT and CDR2 YYEEEE. Losses at the gene ends were 2 bases for V and 6 bases for J; bases not matched to a gene: 8.

This chain connects TRBV10-3 to TRBJ2-6; D remains ambiguous. Germline V CDR1 and CDR2: ENHRY, SYGVKD. The CDR3 extends over 15 amino acids. V was clipped by 6 bases and J by 4 bases, with 13 bases between them. In DNA, the CDR3 is TGTGCCATCAGCCCTGATCCGGCAGGGGCCAACGTCCTGACTTTC. Its protein product is CAISPDPAGANVLTF.

This chain joins TRBV25-1 and TRBJ2-1; weak D call: TRBD2 (6 bases). There are 15 residues in the CDR3. Germline CDR1 MGHDK, CDR2 SYGVNS. Trimming cost V 3 bases and J 9 bases, with 18 bases left between them. The CDR3, as DNA: TGTGCCAGCAGTGATGGGACTCAAGCCTATCGTGAGCAGTTCTTC. Encoded protein: CASSDGTQAYREQFF.

The chain is built from TRBV5-1 and TRBJ1-1; D might be TRBD1 (5 bases). V was clipped by 4 bases and J by 1 base, with 8 bases between them. The CDR3 is made up of 13 amino acids. Germline assignment: CDR1 SGHRS and CDR2 YFSETQ. Here the CDR3 reads CASSTGQNTEAFF. CDR3 nucleotide sequence: TGCGCCAGCAGCACCGGACAGAACACTGAAGCTTTCTTT.

The chain has TRBV30 and TRBJ1-1; no clear D gene. The CDR3 is made up of 13 amino acids. Germline V gene lookup returns CDR1 GTSNPN and CDR2 SVGIG (reference sequence). Between the trimmed V and J ends, which lost 4 bases and 0 bases, there was a span of 9 bases. The CDR3 is CAWTPGVNTEAFF. The CDR3 DNA follows: TGTGCCTGGACCCCCGGGGTGAACACTGAAGCTTTCTTT.

This clone has only one observation. In the same sample, other DNA sequences code for this CDR3. J is TRBJ1-2 and V is TRBV18; unclear D gene. The CDR3 is 14 amino acids. V lost 1 base, J lost 2 bases, and 8 bases lay in between. CDR1 is KGHSH and CDR2 is LQKENI in the germline V gene. The CDR3 here is CASSPQGTNYGYTF. The CDR3 bases are TGTGCCAGCTCACCACAGGGAACCAACTATGGCTACACCTTC. Variable domain in full (rest from reference TRBV18 and TRBJ1-2): NAGVMQNPRHLVRRRGQEARLRCSPMKGHSHVYWYRQLPEEGLKFMVYLQKENIIDESGMPKERFSAEFPKEGPSILRIQQVVRGDSAAYFCASSPQGTNYGYTFGSGTRLTVV.

This clone was found once. The V gene is TRBV15, the J gene TRBJ2-1, with TRBD1 matching 9 bases. Germline trimming cut 5 bases from V and 10 bases from J; bases unmatched to any gene: 9. The CDR3 runs to 14 residues. Germline loops: CDR1 LNHNV, CDR2 YYDKDF (reference sequence). The CDR3 region is CATSPQTGGREQFF. The CDR3 region has the DNA TGTGCCACCAGCCCCCAAACAGGGGGCCGGGAGCAGTTCTTC.

The J gene is TRBJ1-1, the V gene TRBV18; perhaps TRBD1 as D (6 bases). Per germline, CDR1 KGHSH and CDR2 LQKENI. V lost 0 bases to trimming and J lost 6 bases, with 17 bases between them. The CDR3 contains 16 residues. CDR3 sequence: CASSPPGGLWLSEAFF. The CDR3 coding sequence is TGTGCCAGCTCACCACCGGGGGGGCTGTGGCTATCTGAAGCTTTCTTT.

The chain recombines TRBV5-5 with TRBJ2-2; 8 nucleotides match TRBD1. The CDR3 runs to 17 residues. Germline CDR1 is SGHKS and CDR2 is YYEKEE (reference sequence). After removal of 2 bases from V and 5 bases from J, the junction contained 11 bases not matched to a gene. CDR3 residues: CASSFQPRTGKTGELFF. In DNA, the CDR3 is TGTGCCAGCAGCTTCCAACCCAGGACAGGGAAGACCGGGGAGCTGTTTTTT.

The genes are TRBV2 and TRBJ1-1, with 9 bases lining up with TRBD1. The CDR3 consists of 16 residues. The germline CDR1 and CDR2 sequences are SNHLY and FYNNEI. The junction had 8 bases not matched to a gene; V was cut back by 5 bases and J by 1 base. For the CDR3, the DNA is TGTGCCAGCAGTCGACAGGGGGTGTCCGCGAACACTGAAGCTTTCTTT. Translating it yields CASSRQGVSANTEAFF.

The rearrangement uses TRBV6-2 or TRBV6-3 and TRBJ2-1; no reliable D call. Germline CDR1 is MNHEY and CDR2 is SVGEGT. The CDR3 loop spans 16 amino acids. The V and J ends lost 2 bases and 0 bases respectively, with 11 bases between them. The CDR3 DNA follows: TGTGCCAGCAGTTACGAAGAGGTGAGCTCCTACAATGAGCAGTTCTTC. Translation gives CASSYEEVSSYNEQFF.

The DNA of the CDR3 is TGCAGCGTAGGACAGGGTTGGGAGACCCAGTACTTC. Amino acids: CSVGQGWETQYF. This chain joins TRBV29-1 and TRBJ2-5; 8 bases are a match to TRBD1. The germline V gene encodes CDR1 SQVTM and CDR2 ANQGSEA. There are 12 residues in the CDR3. The V gene end was trimmed by 6 bases and the J gene end by 5 bases; junction bases not matched to a gene: 5.

The chain recombines TRBV19 with TRBJ1-6, with D tentatively TRBD1 (5 bases). The CDR3 has 15 amino acids. Germline CDR1 is LNHDA and CDR2 is SQIVND (reference sequence). Trimming removed 6 bases at V and 5 bases at J, with 14 bases between. CDR3: CASSEVPGDNSPLHF. The CDR3 nucleotides read TGTGCCAGTAGCGAAGTGCCGGGGGATAATTCACCCCTCCACTTT.

As regards this clone: Additional DNA sequences in this sample encode the identical CDR3. J is TRBJ2-7 and V is TRBV30; D remains unclear. Per germline, CDR1 GTSNPN and CDR2 SVGIG (reference sequence). The CDR3 has 11 amino acids. Trimming shortened V by 1 base and J by 2 bases, and 3 bases separated the two germline ends. The CDR3 here is CAWSGTYEQYF. In nucleotides, the CDR3 is TGTGCCTGGAGTGGGACCTACGAGCAGTACTTC.

The CDR3: CASSSRWGAEAFF. Here the CDR3 DNA reads TGTGCCAGCAGCTCCCGTTGGGGGGCTGAAGCTTTCTTT. The chain has TRBV7-2 and TRBJ1-1; D might be TRBD1 (5 bases). Germline lookup yields CDR1 SGHTA and CDR2 FQGNSA. This CDR3 comprises 13 residues. The ends were cut back, 4 bases at V and 6 bases at J, with 12 bases in the middle.

V gene TRBV7-8 combines with J gene TRBJ1-1, with D possibly TRBD1 on 5 matching bases. CDR1 is SGHVS and CDR2 is FQNEAQ in the germline V gene. The CDR3 contains 13 residues. The ends were cut back, 1 base at V and 8 bases at J, with 11 bases in the middle. The CDR3, as DNA: TGTGCCAGCAGCTTAGTAAACAGGATAGAAGCTTTCTTT. Its protein product is CASSLVNRIEAFF.

The rearrangement joins TRBV24-1 to TRBJ1-5, with D unresolved. Between the trimmed V and J ends, which lost 3 bases and 7 bases, there was a span of 12 bases. The germline V gene has CDR1 KGHDR and CDR2 SFDVKD. The CDR3 loop spans 14 amino acids. The CDR3 bases are TGTGCCACCAGTGATGGGTTGTCTAGGCAGCCCCAGCATTTT. Its protein product is CATSDGLSRQPQHF.

The chain joins TRBV28 to TRBJ1-5, with 8 bases that match TRBD1. The CDR3 runs 16 residues. The ends lost 4 bases at V and 4 bases at J; junction bases unmatched: 9. Germline V CDR1 and CDR2: MDHEN, SYDVKM. This CDR3 is CASSSDRVKLNQPQHF. In nucleotides, the CDR3 is TGTGCCAGCAGTTCGGACAGGGTGAAGTTGAATCAGCCCCAGCATTTT.